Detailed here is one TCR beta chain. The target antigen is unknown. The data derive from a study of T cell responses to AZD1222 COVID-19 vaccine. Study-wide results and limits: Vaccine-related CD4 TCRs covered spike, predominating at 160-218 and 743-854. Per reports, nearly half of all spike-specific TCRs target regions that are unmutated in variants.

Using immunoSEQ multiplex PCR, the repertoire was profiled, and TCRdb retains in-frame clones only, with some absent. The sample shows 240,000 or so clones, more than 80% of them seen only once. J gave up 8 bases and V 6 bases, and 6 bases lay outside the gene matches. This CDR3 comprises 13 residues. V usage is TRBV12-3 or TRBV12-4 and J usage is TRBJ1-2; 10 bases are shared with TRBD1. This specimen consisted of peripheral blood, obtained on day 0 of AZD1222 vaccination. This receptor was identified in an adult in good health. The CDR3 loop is CASSRTGGRGYTF. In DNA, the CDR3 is TGTGCCAGCAGCCGGACAGGGGGAAGGGGCTACACCTTC.